A single sample is the source of the 22 T cell receptor beta chains below, sequenced in a study of CD8+CD57+ T cells in acquired aplastic anemia (dated by TCRdb to 2016 to 2019). The instrument given in TCRdb is Illumina HiSeq 2000. Genomic DNA served as template for TCR beta VDJ combination and CDR3 sequence profiling. The public reads were run again by TCRdb, first through fastp at Q25 and then through MiXCR, and only productive beta chains were kept. When rows share a CDR3 protein, they turn into one entry using the most common DNA and genes. The sample records about 40,000 distinct CDR3 sequences, roughly 63% of which are singletons. Jointly, the top ten make up 59% of the sample. The patients picked for sequencing were ones in whom flow cytometry had shown an expansion of CD8+CD57+ cells. The source material was sorted CD4+, CD8+, or CD8+CD57+ T cells (not recorded which) from PBMCs. These receptors came from a human donor with aplastic anemia.

Concerning this clonotype: No conserved phenylalanine or tryptophan ends this CDR3, so it is likely a read error. It is unclear where the CDR3 begins or ends on the DNA, so no DNA is shown, and the CDR3 is as TCRdb lists it. J is TRBJ2-7 and V is TRBV7-8; the listed D gene, TRBD1, was not tested against the DNA. CDR1 is SGHVS and CDR2 is FQNEAQ in the germline V gene. The CDR3 is 8 residues long, counting both termini. CDR3 protein: CASSRTGG.

The chain carries TRBV25-1 and TRBJ1-2, with 7 bases aligning to TRBD1. J gave up 5 bases and V 3 bases, and 12 bases lay outside the gene matches. Per the germline V gene, CDR1 is MGHDK and CDR2 is SYGVNS. The CDR3 has 16 amino acids. The CDR3 sequence is CASSESQTGTVYGYTF. As DNA, the CDR3 is TGTGCCAGCAGTGAGAGCCAAACCGGGACAGTGTATGGCTACACCTTC.

The chain carries TRBV24-1 and TRBJ2-7; no clear D gene. Germline values: CDR1 KGHDR, CDR2 SFDVKD. This CDR3 region has 12 residues. V lost 1 base and J lost 5, with 5 bases in between. This chain's CDR3 is CATSDFPHEQYV. The CDR3 bases are TGTGCCACCAGTGATTTCCCCCACGAGCAGTACGTC.

This clonotype turned up a few times. The V and J genes are TRBV6-1 and TRBJ2-3; possible D gene TRBD2, 6 bases. The CDR3 contains 17 residues. Germline CDR1 MNHNS, CDR2 SASEGT. Trimming stripped 2 bases from V and 2 bases from J, with 17 bases between. The CDR3 protein is CASSERGGEINTDTQYF. The CDR3 DNA reads TGTGCCAGCAGTGAAAGGGGCGGGGAAATAAACACAGATACGCAGTATTTT.

In its sample, this clonotype is medium-sized. The chain combines TRBV15 with TRBJ2-7; D uncertain. Germline values: CDR1 LNHNV, CDR2 YYDKDF (reference sequence). Trimming took 0 bases from V and 5 from J, leaving 11 bases between them. This CDR3 is built from 14 residues. The CDR3 DNA is TGTGCCACCAGCAGAGAGCCCCCCGTGCACGAGCAGTACTTC. Translating gives CATSREPPVHEQYF.

This clonotype has a single count. This chain uses TRBV19 with TRBJ2-7; 9 bases are a match to TRBD1. With 5 bases clipped from V and 2 bases from J, the junction kept 7 bases outside the gene matches. Germline CDR1 is LNHDA and CDR2 is SQIVND (reference sequence). The CDR3 totals 15 residues. CDR3 sequence: CASSVRTGDPYEQYF. CDR3 nucleotide sequence: TGTGCCAGTAGTGTCCGGACAGGGGATCCCTACGAGCAGTACTTC.

This clonotype was detected only once. This chain links TRBV7-9 with TRBJ1-2; unclear D gene. This CDR3 has 11 amino acids. The germline gives CDR1 SEHNR, CDR2 FQNEAQ (reference sequence). V was cut by 6 bases and J by 4 bases, with 6 bases left in between. This CDR3 is CASRVSYGYTF. The CDR3 nucleotides read TGTGCCAGCAGGGTGAGCTATGGCTACACCTTC.

This chain connects TRBV2 to TRBJ2-3, with 9 bases lining up with TRBD2. Germline V gives CDR1 SNHLY, CDR2 FYNNEI. Unmatched junction bases numbered 17, after V lost 4 bases and J lost 3 bases. The CDR3 extends over 19 amino acids. CDR3 residues: CASSGGGGGDGAETDTQYF. CDR3 in DNA: TGTGCCAGCAGTGGTGGCGGGGGGGGAGATGGTGCGGAGACAGATACGCAGTATTTT.

This rearrangement joins TRBV5-1 to TRBJ2-1, with D possibly being TRBD2 (5 bases). V lost 3 bases and J 0 bases, leaving 16 bases between the germline ends. The germline gives CDR1 SGHRS, CDR2 YFSETQ. There are 17 residues in the CDR3. DNA of the CDR3: TGCGCCAGCAGCTCCCCCGAGGGTTGGAGCTCCTACAATGAGCAGTTCTTC. Translating it yields CASSSPEGWSSYNEQFF.

The chain uses TRBV4-3 and TRBJ1-2; D remains unclear. The CDR3 is made up of 15 amino acids. V lost 0 bases and J lost 1, with 9 bases in between. Germline V gives CDR1 LGHNA, CDR2 YSLEER. The CDR3 DNA sequence: TGCGCCAGCAGCCAAGATTACCAGGTTAACTATGGCTACACCTTC. Its translation is CASSQDYQVNYGYTF.

V gene TRBV7-6 combines with J gene TRBJ1-3; D remains unclear. Between the trimmed V and J ends, which lost 5 bases and 1 base, there was a span of 12 bases. There are 15 residues in the CDR3. Looked up from germline, CDR1 is SGHVS and CDR2 is FNYEAQ. The CDR3 loop is CASSPVQPSGNTIYF. DNA of the CDR3: TGTGCCAGCAGCCCAGTACAGCCTTCTGGAAACACCATATATTTT.

This clonotype was observed many times. The chain carries TRBV4-1 and TRBJ1-2, with TRBD1 matching over 7 bases. V shed 6 bases, J shed 6 bases, and the junction held 16 bases outside the gene matches. Germline loops: CDR1 MGHRA, CDR2 YSYEKL. CDR3 size: 16 residues. In nucleotides, the CDR3 is TGCGCCAGCAGACTAGGGGGCGGGGGCGGGCAGGATGGCTACACCTTC. It is translated as CASRLGGGGGQDGYTF.

This chain connects TRBV20-1 to TRBJ1-1; no reliable D call. Germline assignment: CDR1 DFQATT and CDR2 SNEGSKA (reference sequence). The CDR3 spans 12 residues. V lost 8 bases to trimming and J lost 5 bases, with 15 bases between them. The CDR3 protein is CSFMPVETEAFF. CDR3 nucleotides: TGCAGTTTTATGCCGGTTGAGACTGAAGCTTTCTTT.

A note on this clonotype: This may stem from a read error, because a much larger clone lies one nucleotide away. The chain employs TRBV11-3 and TRBJ2-7; the D call may be TRBD1 or TRBD2 (5 bases each). The CDR3 length is 15 residues. Germline V gene sequence: CDR1 SGHNT, CDR2 YENEEA. The CDR3 protein is CASSSPGPLSYGQYF. CDR3 sequence (DNA): TGTGCCAGCAGCTCCCCGGGACCTCTCTCCTACGGGCAGTACTTC.

The chain recombines TRBV28 with TRBJ1-1; possibly TRBD1 for D (5 bases). The V end lost 1 base, the J end lost 1 base, and 10 bases lay between the germline ends. The CDR3 runs 15 residues. In germline, CDR1 is MDHEN, CDR2 SYDVKM. CDR3 sequence reads: CASSLFPGTNTEAFF. The CDR3 nucleotides are TGTGCCAGCAGTTTATTTCCGGGGACGAACACTGAAGCTTTCTTT.

This chain links TRBV7-3 with TRBJ2-7; 8 bases agree with TRBD1. The germline V gene encodes CDR1 SGHTA and CDR2 FQGTGA. Losses at the gene ends were 6 bases for V and 4 bases for J; bases not matched to a gene: 8. The CDR3 runs 14 residues. CDR3 region: CASRRTGKSYEQYF. Written as DNA, the CDR3 is TGTGCCAGCAGGCGGACAGGGAAGTCGTACGAGCAGTACTTC.

On this clonotype: A read error may be the cause here, since a much bigger clone is one base away. Written as DNA, the CDR3 is TGCGCCAGCAGCTCCCCCGAGGGTGGGAGCTCCTACAATGAGCAGTCCTTC. Amino acid sequence: CASSSPEGGSSYNEQSF. V and J are TRBV5-1 and TRBJ2-1, with a possible D match to TRBD2 (5 bases). Germline CDR1 is SGHRS and CDR2 is YFSETQ. This CDR3 is built from 17 residues.

The rearrangement links TRBV6-1 to TRBJ2-2; D is undetermined. Germline CDR1 is MNHNS and CDR2 is SASEGT. This CDR3 spans 15 amino acids. Trimming cost V 8 bases and J 1 base, with 14 bases left between them. As DNA, the CDR3 is TGTGCCAGCGTCCTCGAGTCGGGGAACACCGGGGAGCTGTTTTTT. It encodes CASVLESGNTGELFF.

The chain recombines TRBV12-3 or TRBV12-4 with TRBJ2-1; maybe TRBD2 (5 bases). The length of the CDR3 is 13 residues. V lost 5 bases to trimming and J lost 5 bases, with 10 bases between them. The CDR3 DNA is TGTGCCAGCAGTGACGACGGGAACAATGAGCAGTTCTTC. Its translation is CASSDDGNNEQFF.

By sample fraction, this clonotype is medium-sized. CDR3 protein: CASSGSETQYF. As DNA, the CDR3 is TGTGCCAGCAGCGGCTCAGAGACCCAGTACTTC. This chain joins TRBV2 and TRBJ2-5, with D unresolved. With 6 bases removed from V and 4 bases from J, the gap between germline ends came to 6 bases. The CDR3 length is 11 residues. CDR1 is SNHLY and CDR2 is FYNNEI in the germline V gene.

This clonotype was observed a single time. CDR3 bases: TGCAGCGTTGTGCGGGTATACAGCAACACTGAAGCTTTCTTT. Translation gives CSVVRVYSNTEAFF. The chain combines TRBV29-1 with TRBJ1-1; D gene ambiguous. Trimming left V 4 bases short and J 2 bases short, with 14 bases between. The germline V gene encodes CDR1 SQVTM and CDR2 ANQGSEA. The CDR3 consists of 14 residues.

V usage is TRBV7-9 and J usage is TRBJ1-4; possible D gene TRBD1, 5 bases. CDR3 length equals 14 residues. Deletions cut 1 base from V and 10 bases from J, with 13 bases between. The germline V gene has CDR1 SEHNR and CDR2 FQNEAQ (reference sequence). The CDR3 reads CASSLERGTGKLFF. The CDR3 DNA reads as TGTGCCAGCAGCTTAGAGCGGGGGACTGGAAAACTGTTTTTT. Together with reference TRBV7-9 and TRBJ1-4, the CDR3 gives the full variable domain: DTGVSQNPRHKITKRGQNVTFRCDPISEHNRLYWYRQTLGQGPEFLTYFQNEAQLEKSRLLSDRFSAERPKGSFSTLEIQRTEQGDSAMYLCASSLERGTGKLFFGSGTQLSVL.